Presented here are 18 T cell receptor beta chains from one specimen sequenced in a study of T cells in women clearing cervical HPV infection listed by TCRdb under 2018. To prepare the library, the immunoSEQ multiplex PCR assay was applied. TCRdb holds this immuneACCESS table with in-frame rearrangements only. Some clones are missing; in checked studies, unresolved V genes explain under half, and the rest has no known cause. Per the sample table, the count is tens of thousands of clones. About 7% of the sample belongs to the ten largest clones. The sample taken for sequencing was blood buffy coat. Source of these receptors: a woman between 18 and 75 years old with a cervical HPV16 infection that either progressed to CIN3+ or cleared (not recorded which).

A word on this clone: The CDR3 end lies 3 residues beyond the end of the read and is filled in from the germline J gene. This chain joins TRBV7-3 and TRBJ2-3, with unresolved D. The CDR3 totals 14 residues. In germline, CDR1 is SGHTA, CDR2 FQGTGA. CDR3 protein: CASSPPGREETQYF. The part of the CDR3 DNA that was read is TGTGCCAGCAGCCCCCCGGGTAGAGAGGAGACG.

Note on this clone: The CDR3 end falls 3 residues outside the read, so it is completed with the germline J gene. V usage is TRBV6-4 and J usage is TRBJ1-6; D unclear. The CDR3 spans 14 residues. CDR1 is MRHNA and CDR2 is SNTAGT in the germline V gene. V lost 6 bases to trimming and J lost 0 bases, with 6 bases between them. The CDR3 sequence is CASRGGSYNSPLHF. CDR3 DNA, as far as it was read: TGTGCCAGCAGAGGTGGCTCCTATAATTCACCC.

In regard to this clone: With the read ending 3 residues before the CDR3 end, the germline J gene is used to fill in that end. V is TRBV6-2 or TRBV6-3 and J is TRBJ2-2; 11 bases fit TRBD1. This CDR3 has 16 residues. Losses at the gene ends were 6 bases for V and 7 bases for J; bases not matched to a gene: 10. Germline V gene lookup returns CDR1 MNHEY and CDR2 SVGEGT. This CDR3 reads CASRLTDRGRDGELFF. The part of the CDR3 DNA that was read is TGTGCCAGCAGGCTAACGGACAGGGGGCGCGACGGGGAG.

A remark on this clone: The read halts 3 residues ahead of the CDR3 end, with the missing end drawn from the germline J gene. The rearrangement joins TRBV19 to TRBJ2-7; D perhaps matches TRBD2 (5 bases). This CDR3 has 16 amino acids. The V gene's germline CDR1 is LNHDA and CDR2 SQIVND (reference sequence). The V and J ends lost 3 bases and 5 bases respectively, with 20 bases between them. The CDR3 loop is CASSITSTGLTNEQYF. The DNA read from the CDR3 is TGTGCCAGTAGTATTACCTCCACGGGATTGACTAACGAG.

To note about this clone: The read is 3 residues too short to cover the CDR3 end, so that end is filled in from the germline J gene. The chain recombines TRBV7-9 with TRBJ1-4; 8 bases are shared with TRBD1. The CDR3 is 15 amino acids. Trimming took 3 bases from V and 8 from J; bases not matched to a gene: 8. Looked up from germline, CDR1 is SEHNR and CDR2 is FQNEAQ (reference sequence). CDR3 residues: CASSLSTGAGEKLFF. CDR3 DNA, as far as it was read: TGTGCCAGCAGCTTGTCGACAGGGGCAGGGGAAAAA.

Of note for this clone: The read comes to an end 3 residues before the CDR3 does, leaving the germline J gene to fill in the end. The V call is TRBV18, the J call TRBJ1-4; 8 bases line up with TRBD1. The germline CDR1 and CDR2 sequences are KGHSH and LQKENI. The CDR3 sequence is 17 residues long. CDR3 region: CASSPRGTGSTKEELFF. Incomplete CDR3 DNA: TGTGCCAGCTCACCAAGGGGGACAGGCTCAACTAAGGAAGAA.

As for this clone: The read finishes 3 residues shy of the CDR3 end, and the germline J gene is used to complete it. This chain links TRBV5-1 with TRBJ2-3, with 12 positions matching TRBD1. The germline V gene encodes CDR1 SGHRS and CDR2 YFSETQ. The CDR3 runs 16 residues. V lost 1 base and J lost 6; bases outside the gene matches: 6. The part of the CDR3 DNA that was read is TGCGCCAGCAGCTTGCTCGGGACAGGGGGCGTCGATACG. Protein product: CASSLLGTGGVDT. Given in full, the CDR3 is CASSLLGTGGVDTQYF.

In regard to this clone: From the germline J gene comes the end of the CDR3, since the read stops 3 residues before it. The rearrangement uses TRBV14 and TRBJ1-1; D gene uncertain. Germline V gene data show CDR1 as SGHDN and CDR2 as FVKESK. This CDR3 has 12 residues. Partial CDR3 DNA: TGTGCCAGCAGCCAAGTTACGGGGTTA. This translates into CASSQVTGL. The whole CDR3 sequence is CASSQVTGLAFF.

In the case of this clone: The read stops 3 residues short of the end of the CDR3; the missing end is completed from the germline J gene. The chain carries TRBV19 and TRBJ1-1; 8 bases align to TRBD1. This CDR3 contains 15 residues. The V gene's germline CDR1 is LNHDA and CDR2 SQIVND (reference sequence). The CDR3 bases that were read are TGTGCCAGTAGTATCCCGCAGGGGGCCTTAACTAAG. Amino acid sequence: CASSIPQGALTK. The whole CDR3 reads CASSIPQGALTKAFF.

Remarks on this clone: With the read ending 3 residues before the CDR3 end, the germline J gene is used to fill in that end. The chain is built from TRBV7-6 and TRBJ1-6; no clear D gene. The CDR3 loop spans 14 amino acids. Trimming removed 5 bases at V and 3 bases at J, with 8 bases between. Per germline, CDR1 SGHVS and CDR2 FNYEAQ. CDR3 in amino acids: CASSQQSYNSPLHF. CDR3 DNA, as far as it was read: TGTGCCAGCAGCCAACAGAGCTATAATTCACCC.

Note on this clone: The read gets to within 3 residues of the CDR3 end, and the germline J gene fills in the rest. The V and J genes are TRBV20-1 and TRBJ1-4; D call uncertain. The V end lost 8 bases, the J end lost 4 bases, and 11 bases lay between the germline ends. There are 12 residues in the CDR3. Germline V gene lookup returns CDR1 DFQATT and CDR2 SNEGSKA (reference sequence). The CDR3 here is CSPSSGNEKLFF. The DNA read from the CDR3 is TGCAGTCCCAGCTCGGGTAATGAAAAA.

As to this clone: The read halts 3 residues ahead of the CDR3 end, with the missing end drawn from the germline J gene. The rearrangement uses TRBV29-1 and TRBJ1-2, with no clear D. The germline V and J ends were trimmed by 5 bases and 6 bases, with 19 bases remaining between them. CDR1 and CDR2 from the germline V gene are SQVTM and ANQGSEA. CDR3 size: 14 residues. The CDR3 here is CSVYLPPAGNGYTF. The CDR3 DNA, read in part, is TGCAGCGTTTACCTGCCCCCGGCGGGAAATGGC.

The CDR3 here is CSADTGLMNEKLFF. The sequenced part of the CDR3 DNA is TGCAGTGCTGATACCGGACTGATGAATGAAAAA. The V call is TRBV20-1, the J call TRBJ1-4; D not certain. The sequenced fragment ends 3 residues before the CDR3 boundary, so the rest is inferred from the germline J gene. V was cut by 5 bases and J by 5 bases, with 15 bases left in between. Germline lookup yields CDR1 DFQATT and CDR2 SNEGSKA (reference sequence). CDR3 length: 14 residues.

Regarding this clone: The read finishes 3 residues shy of the CDR3 end, and the germline J gene is used to complete it. This rearrangement joins TRBV5-1 to TRBJ2-6, with no clear D. CDR3 length: 17 residues. In germline, CDR1 is SGHRS, CDR2 YFSETQ. Between the trimmed V and J ends, which lost 1 base and 0 bases, there was a span of 11 bases. The part of the CDR3 DNA that was read is TGCGCCAGCAGCTTGAAAGGCCCGAGCTCTGGGGCCAACGTC. It translates to CASSLKGPSSGANV. In full, the CDR3 reads CASSLKGPSSGANVLTF.

Notes on this clone: The CDR3 extends 3 residues past the end of the read, so its final part is completed from the germline J gene. V gene TRBV7-2 combines with J gene TRBJ1-4; 8 bases fit TRBD1. Germline V CDR1 and CDR2: SGHTA, FQGNSA. This CDR3 contains 14 residues. V shed 2 bases, J shed 8 bases, and the junction held 4 bases outside the gene matches. This CDR3 is CASSLRQGAEKLFF. The sequenced part of the CDR3 DNA is TGTGCCAGCAGCTTACGGCAGGGGGCCGAAAAA. The complete variable domain, with remaining parts taken from reference TRBV7-2 and TRBJ1-4, reads GAGVSQSPSNKVTEKGKDVELRCDPISGHTALYWYRQSLGQGLEFLIYFQGNSAPDKSGLPSDRFSAERTGGSVSTLTIQRTQQEDSAVYLCASSLRQGAEKLFFGSGTQLSVL.

Concerning this clone: The read comes to an end 3 residues before the CDR3 does, leaving the germline J gene to fill in the end. The V and J genes are TRBV7-8 and TRBJ2-7, with TRBD2 matching 9 bases. CDR1 is SGHVS and CDR2 is FQNEAQ in the germline V gene. Losses at the gene ends were 1 base for V and 5 bases for J; bases not matched to a gene: 15. The CDR3 contains 18 residues. CDR3 protein: CASSLGLAGRNKGNEQYF. The part of the CDR3 DNA that was read is TGTGCCAGCAGCTTAGGGCTAGCGGGGCGGAATAAGGGGAACGAG.

On this clone itself: The CDR3 goes on 3 residues after the read ends, and that part is filled in from the germline J gene. The rearrangement uses TRBV5-4 and TRBJ1-1; D may be TRBD1 (6 bases). Germline CDR1 SGHNT, CDR2 YYREEE (reference sequence). V was pared by 3 bases and J by 0 bases, with 12 bases between. CDR3 size: 15 residues. CDR3 DNA (partial): TGTGCCAGCAGCTCCATGACAGGTTTGAACACTGAA. It encodes CASSSMTGLNTE. The CDR3 reads in full as CASSSMTGLNTEAFF. The full variable domain, in which reference TRBV5-4 and TRBJ1-1 provide the parts outside the CDR3, is ETGVTQSPTHLIKTRGQQVTLRCSSQSGHNTVSWYQQALGQGPQFIFQYYREEENGRGNFPPRFSGLQFPNYSSELNVNALELDDSALYLCASSSMTGLNTEAFFGQGTRLTVV.

In regard to this clone: The observed sequence ends 3 residues before the CDR3 terminus, with the missing tail filled in from the germline J gene. The chain couples TRBV2 to TRBJ1-2; weak D call: TRBD1 (6 bases). The CDR3 is 12 amino acids. In germline, CDR1 is SNHLY, CDR2 FYNNEI. CDR3 sequence reads: CASSSGGYDYTF. The part of the CDR3 DNA that was read is TGTGCCAGCAGTAGCGGGGGCTACGAC.